What follows are 3 T cell receptor beta chains derived from one specimen sequenced in a study of shared clonotypes between healthy human individuals. Naive-designated CD8 cells lacked CD45RO, were positively enriched for CCR7, and omitted terminally differentiated effector memory CD45RA+ cells. Using immunoSEQ multiplex PCR, the repertoire was profiled, and TCRdb retains in-frame clones only, with some absent. The table has fewer than 700,000 clones, around 95% seen once. Sequencing was carried out using naive CD8+ T cells sorted from blood. The receptors stem from a woman in her thirties in good health.

In nucleotides, the CDR3 is TGCGCCAGCAGCCCTCCCGCAGCCAATGAGCAGTTCTTC. It specifies CASSPPAANEQFF. V and J are TRBV4-1 and TRBJ2-1; D gene ambiguous. This CDR3 is 13 amino acids long. V lost 4 bases and J lost 6, with 10 bases in between. CDR1 MGHRA and CDR2 YSYEKL come from the germline V gene.

V is TRBV13 and J is TRBJ2-3; D call uncertain. Germline CDR1 PRHDT, CDR2 FYEKMQ (reference sequence). With 5 bases removed from V and 0 bases from J, the gap between germline ends came to 12 bases. The CDR3 is 15 amino acids. CDR3 in DNA: TGTGCCAGCAGCATCCCGGGCCCTAGCACAGATACGCAGTATTTT. Its translation is CASSIPGPSTDTQYF. The full variable domain, in which reference TRBV13 and TRBJ2-3 provide the parts outside the CDR3, is AAGVIQSPRHLIKEKRETATLKCYPIPRHDTVYWYQQGPGQDPQFLISFYEKMQSDKGSIPDRFSAQQFSDYHSELNMSSLELGDSALYFCASSIPGPSTDTQYFGPGTRLTVL.

About this clone: The sample holds other DNA sequences that translate to the same CDR3. The CDR3 sequence is CASSLGGATYEQYF. The CDR3 coding sequence is TGTGCCAGCAGCTTGGGTGGGGCGACCTACGAGCAGTACTTC. The J gene is TRBJ2-7, the V gene TRBV5-6; D is possibly TRBD1 (5 bases). The CDR3 loop spans 14 amino acids. The V gene lost 0 bases and the J gene lost 2 bases, with 9 bases spanning the gap. Per germline, CDR1 SGHDT and CDR2 YYEEEE.